This TCR beta chain was recovered during a study of human T cells and chemical hapten exposure. The library attached unique molecular identifiers to individual cDNA molecules. TCRdb recomputed calls from the 5' RACE reads with MiXCR, one row per CDR3 protein. The top ten hold around 2.8% of the sample, which has over 95,000 distinct CDR3 sequences, 15% to 20% seen once. The study, taken as a whole, reports: Unchanged with DPC sensitization were TCRs above 1 in 1000 frequency.

Germline values: CDR1 SGHNT, CDR2 YYREEE (reference sequence). The CDR3 extends over 13 amino acids. The V gene lost 4 bases and the J gene lost 0 bases, with 8 bases spanning the gap. Whole blood that had not been fractionated was the source of extracted total RNA. This clonotype was found many times. Its antigen is currently unknown. The chain uses TRBV5-4 and TRBJ2-7; D call uncertain. This sequence originates from a human donor in good health. The CDR3 reads CASSPPGSYEQYF. The CDR3 bases are TGTGCCAGCAGCCCCCCGGGCTCCTACGAGCAGTACTTC. Full variable domain (rest looked up from reference TRBV5-4 and TRBJ2-7): ETGVTQSPTHLIKTRGQQVTLRCSSQSGHNTVSWYQQALGQGPQFIFQYYREEENGRGNFPPRFSGLQFPNYSSELNVNALELDDSALYLCASSPPGSYEQYFGPGTRLTVT.